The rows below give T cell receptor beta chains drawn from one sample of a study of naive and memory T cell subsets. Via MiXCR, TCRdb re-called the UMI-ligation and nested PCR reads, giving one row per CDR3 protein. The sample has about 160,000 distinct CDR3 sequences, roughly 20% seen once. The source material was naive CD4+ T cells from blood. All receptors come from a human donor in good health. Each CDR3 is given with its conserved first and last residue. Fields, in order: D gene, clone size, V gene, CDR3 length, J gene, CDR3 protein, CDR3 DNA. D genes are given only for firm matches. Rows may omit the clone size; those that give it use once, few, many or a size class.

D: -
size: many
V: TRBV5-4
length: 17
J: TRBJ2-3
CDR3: CASSLVVFAGTEDTQYF
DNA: TGTGCCAGCAGCTTGGTGGTCTTCGCAGGGACGGAAGATACGCAGTATTTT

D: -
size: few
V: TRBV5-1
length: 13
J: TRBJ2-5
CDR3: CASSSRPRETQYF
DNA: TGCGCCAGCAGCTCCCGACCTCGGGAGACCCAGTACTTC

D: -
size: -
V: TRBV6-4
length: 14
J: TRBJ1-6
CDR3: CASSDSGGNSPLHF
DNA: TGTGCCAGCAGTGACTCTGGGGGAAATTCACCCCTCCACTTT

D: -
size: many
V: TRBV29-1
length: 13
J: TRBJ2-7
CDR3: CSAQGSWADEQYF
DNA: TGCAGCGCACAAGGGTCTTGGGCAGACGAGCAGTACTTC

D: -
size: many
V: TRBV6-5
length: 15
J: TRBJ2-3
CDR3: CASRRPGLPTDTQYF
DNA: TGTGCCAGCAGACGCCCGGGACTCCCCACAGATACGCAGTATTTT

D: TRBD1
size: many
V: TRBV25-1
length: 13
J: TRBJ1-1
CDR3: CASSPRQGTEAFF
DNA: TGTGCCAGCAGTCCTCGACAGGGCACTGAAGCTTTCTTT

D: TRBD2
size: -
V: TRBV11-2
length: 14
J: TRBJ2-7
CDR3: CASSLTSGRYEQYF
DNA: TGTGCCAGCAGCCTGACTAGCGGGAGGTACGAGCAGTACTTC

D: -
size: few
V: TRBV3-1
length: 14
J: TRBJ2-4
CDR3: CASGGNDRGTIQYF
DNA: TGTGCCAGCGGGGGAAATGATCGCGGTACCATTCAGTACTTC

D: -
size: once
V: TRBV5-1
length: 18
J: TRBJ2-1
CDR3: CASSLRFAQRGPYNEQFF
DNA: TGCGCCAGCAGCTTGCGATTTGCCCAGCGTGGGCCATACAATGAGCAGTTCTTC

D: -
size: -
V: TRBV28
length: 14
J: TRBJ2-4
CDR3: CASSYRQEMNIQYF
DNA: TGTGCCAGCAGTTATAGACAGGAAATGAACATTCAGTACTTC

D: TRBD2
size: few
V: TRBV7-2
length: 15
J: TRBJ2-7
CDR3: CASSFGGGPLYEQYF
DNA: TGTGCCAGCAGCTTCGGGGGAGGGCCCTTGTACGAGCAGTACTTC

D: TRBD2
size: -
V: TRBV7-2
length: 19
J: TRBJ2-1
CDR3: CASRKNPGLAGPSYNEQFF
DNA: TGTGCCAGCAGAAAGAACCCTGGACTAGCGGGTCCCTCCTACAATGAGCAGTTCTTC

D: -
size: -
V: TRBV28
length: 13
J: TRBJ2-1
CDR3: CASNSLLLGEQFF
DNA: TGTGCCAGCAATTCTCTCCTTTTGGGTGAGCAGTTCTTC

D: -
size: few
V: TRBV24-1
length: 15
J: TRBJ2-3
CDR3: CATSDPRTDTDTQYF
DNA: TGTGCCACCAGTGATCCCCGGACAGACACAGATACGCAGTATTTT

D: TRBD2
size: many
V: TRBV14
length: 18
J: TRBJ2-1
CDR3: CASSQDALAGIPYNEQFF
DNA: TGTGCCAGCAGCCAAGATGCACTAGCGGGAATCCCCTACAATGAGCAGTTCTTC

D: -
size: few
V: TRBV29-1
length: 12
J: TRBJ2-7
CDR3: CSALDGPYEQYF
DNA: TGCAGCGCGCTGGACGGGCCCTACGAGCAGTACTTC

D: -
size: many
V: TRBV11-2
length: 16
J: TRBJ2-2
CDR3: CASSPEGGGVTGELFF
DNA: TGTGCCAGCAGTCCCGAGGGCGGAGGGGTGACCGGGGAGCTGTTTTTT

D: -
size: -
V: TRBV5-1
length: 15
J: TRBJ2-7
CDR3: CASSFRQGGSGEQYF
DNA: TGCGCCAGCAGCTTCCGACAGGGAGGATCGGGCGAGCAGTACTTC

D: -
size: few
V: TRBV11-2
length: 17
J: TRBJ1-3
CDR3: CASTPRGGLVSGNTIYF
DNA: TGTGCCAGCACCCCCCGCGGTGGGTTAGTCTCTGGAAACACCATATATTTT

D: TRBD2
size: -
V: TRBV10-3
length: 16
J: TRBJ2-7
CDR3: CAISMTSGGISYEQYF
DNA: TGTGCCATCAGCATGACTAGCGGGGGGATCTCCTACGAGCAGTACTTC

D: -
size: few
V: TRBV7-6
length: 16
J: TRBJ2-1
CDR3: CASSLNSARAYNEQFF
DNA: TGTGCCAGCAGCTTAAATTCGGCTAGAGCCTACAATGAGCAGTTCTTC

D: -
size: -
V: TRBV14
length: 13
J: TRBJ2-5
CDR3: CASSQETLSYQYF
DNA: TGTGCCAGCAGCCAAGAAACCCTCTCGTACCAGTACTTC

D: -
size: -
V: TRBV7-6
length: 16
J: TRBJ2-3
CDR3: CASSMGTATSTDTQYF
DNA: TGTGCCAGCAGCATGGGGACTGCAACTAGCACAGATACGCAGTATTTT